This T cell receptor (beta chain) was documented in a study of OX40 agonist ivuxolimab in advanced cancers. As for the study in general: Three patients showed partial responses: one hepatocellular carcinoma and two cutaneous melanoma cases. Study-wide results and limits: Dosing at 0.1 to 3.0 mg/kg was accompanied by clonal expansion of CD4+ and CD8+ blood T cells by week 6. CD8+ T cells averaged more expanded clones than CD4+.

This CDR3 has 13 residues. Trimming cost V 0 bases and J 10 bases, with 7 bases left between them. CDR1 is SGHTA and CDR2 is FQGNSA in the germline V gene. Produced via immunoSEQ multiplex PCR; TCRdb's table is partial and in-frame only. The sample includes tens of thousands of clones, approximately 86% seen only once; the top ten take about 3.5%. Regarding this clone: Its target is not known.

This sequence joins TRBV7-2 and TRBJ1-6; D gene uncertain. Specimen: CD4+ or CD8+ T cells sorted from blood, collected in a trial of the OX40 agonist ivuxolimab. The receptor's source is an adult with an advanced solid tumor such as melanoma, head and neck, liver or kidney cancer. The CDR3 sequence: CASSLAVGSPLHF. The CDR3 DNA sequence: TGTGCCAGCAGCTTAGCGGTAGGCTCACCCCTCCACTTT.